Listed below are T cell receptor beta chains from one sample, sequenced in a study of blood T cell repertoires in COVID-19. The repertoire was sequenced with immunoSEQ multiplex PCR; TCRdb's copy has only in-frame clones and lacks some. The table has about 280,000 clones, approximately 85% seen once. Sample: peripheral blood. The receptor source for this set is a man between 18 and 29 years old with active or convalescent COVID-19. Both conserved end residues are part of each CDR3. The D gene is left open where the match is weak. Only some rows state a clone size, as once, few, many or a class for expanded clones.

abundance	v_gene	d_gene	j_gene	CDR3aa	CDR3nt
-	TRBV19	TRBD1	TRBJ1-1	CASRPGQYMNTEAFF	TGTGCCAGTAGGCCGGGACAGTACATGAACACTGAAGCTTTCTTT
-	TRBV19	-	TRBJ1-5	CASSIGTSGNQPQHF	TGTGCCAGTAGTATCGGGACATCGGGCAATCAGCCCCAGCATTTT
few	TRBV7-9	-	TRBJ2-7	CASSSSGAYEQYF	TGTGCCAGCAGCTCCTCCGGGGCCTACGAGCAGTACTTC
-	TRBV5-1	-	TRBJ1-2	CASSLLDSGGYGYTF	TGCGCCAGCAGCTTGCTCGACTCGGGGGGCTATGGCTACACCTTC
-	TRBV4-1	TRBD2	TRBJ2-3	CASSQVDSGGAKDTQYF	TGCGCCAGCAGCCAAGTGGATAGCGGGGGGGCAAAAGATACGCAGTATTTT
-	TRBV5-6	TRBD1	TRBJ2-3	CASSLIGQGTDTQYF	TGTGCCAGCAGCTTGATTGGACAGGGCACAGATACGCAGTATTTT
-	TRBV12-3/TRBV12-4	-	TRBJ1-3	CASMRGNTIYF	TGTGCCAGCATGCGGGGAAACACCATATATTTT
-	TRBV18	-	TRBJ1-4	CASSEQATNEKLFF	TGTGCCAGCTCGGAGCAAGCAACTAATGAAAAACTGTTTTTT
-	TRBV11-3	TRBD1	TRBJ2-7	CASSEAGTGGYEQYF	TGTGCCAGCAGCGAAGCCGGGACAGGGGGCTACGAGCAGTACTTC
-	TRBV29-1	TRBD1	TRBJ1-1	CSVTGDTEAFF	TGCAGCGTTACAGGGGACACTGAAGCTTTCTTT
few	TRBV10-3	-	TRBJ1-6	CAIRGAEGSPLHF	TGTGCCATCAGGGGGGCCGAGGGGTCACCCCTCCACTTT
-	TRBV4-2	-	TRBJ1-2	CASSQERGPGSQLGYTF	TGTGCCAGCAGCCAAGAAAGAGGGCCGGGCAGTCAGCTTGGCTACACCTTC
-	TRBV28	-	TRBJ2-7	CASSLVAGEIFGQNYEQYF	TGTGCCAGCAGTTTAGTGGCAGGTGAAATCTTCGGACAGAACTACGAGCAGTACTTC
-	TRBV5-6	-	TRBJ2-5	CASSSKETQYF	TGTGCCAGCAGCTCTAAAGAGACCCAGTACTTC
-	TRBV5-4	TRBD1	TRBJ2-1	CASSLPGQMTYNEQFF	TGTGCCAGCAGCCTTCCGGGACAGATGACCTACAATGAGCAGTTCTTC
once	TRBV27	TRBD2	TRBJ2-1	CASSDIAGGPYNEQFF	TGTGCCAGCAGTGATATAGCGGGGGGCCCTTACAATGAGCAGTTCTTC
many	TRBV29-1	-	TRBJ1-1	CSVPVGGGNTEAFF	TGCAGCGTTCCGGTTGGGGGAGGGAACACTGAAGCTTTCTTT
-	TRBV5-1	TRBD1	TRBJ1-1	CASSATGDAEAFF	TGCGCCAGCAGCGCGACAGGGGACGCTGAAGCTTTCTTT
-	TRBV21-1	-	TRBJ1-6	CATRTDHNSPLHF	TGTGCCACCAGGACAGACCATAATTCACCCCTCCACTTT
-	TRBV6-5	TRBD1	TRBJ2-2	CASIRTGESTGELFF	TGTGCCAGCATCAGGACAGGGGAGAGCACCGGGGAGCTGTTTTTT
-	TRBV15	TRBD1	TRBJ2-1	CATSRVTGAGDEQFF	TGTGCCACCAGCAGGGTAACAGGGGCGGGCGATGAGCAGTTCTTC
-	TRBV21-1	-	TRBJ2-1	CASSKSRGLINEQFF	TGTGCCAGCAGCAAATCGCGGGGGCTTATTAATGAGCAGTTCTTC
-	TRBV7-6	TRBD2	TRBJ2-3	CASSLNAGGWNILSTDTQYF	TGTGCCAGCAGCCTAAACGCGGGGGGTTGGAATATTTTAAGCACAGATACGCAGTATTTT
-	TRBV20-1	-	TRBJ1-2	CSASPDGYTF	TGCAGTGCTAGTCCGGATGGCTACACCTTC
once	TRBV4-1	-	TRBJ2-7	CASSRDPLDTSYEQYF	TGCGCCAGCAGCCGCGATCCGTTGGACACCTCCTACGAGCAGTACTTC
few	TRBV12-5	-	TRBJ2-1	CASGSTGIGVSYNEQFF	TGTGCTAGTGGTTCCACCGGAATTGGAGTCTCCTACAATGAGCAGTTCTTC
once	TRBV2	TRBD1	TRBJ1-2	CASLTGNYGYTF	TGTGCCAGCTTGACAGGGAACTATGGCTACACCTTC
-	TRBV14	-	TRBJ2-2	CASSQEPETIETGELFF	TGTGCCAGCAGCCAAGAGCCCGAGACAATAGAAACCGGGGAGCTGTTTTTT
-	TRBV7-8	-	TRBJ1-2	CASSPRGGYGYTF	TGTGCCAGCAGCCCCCGGGGGGGCTATGGCTACACCTTC
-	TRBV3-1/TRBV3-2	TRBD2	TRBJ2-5	CASSHPYRGTSGHQETQYF	TGTGCCAGCAGCCATCCTTACCGGGGGACTAGCGGGCATCAAGAGACCCAGTACTTC
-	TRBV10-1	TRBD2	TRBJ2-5	CASSAMSGGAEETQYF	TGCGCCAGCAGCGCCATGAGCGGGGGGGCCGAGGAGACCCAGTACTTC
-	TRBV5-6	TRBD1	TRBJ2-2	CASSFLGQGLNTGELFF	TGTGCCAGCAGCTTCCTAGGACAGGGGCTTAACACCGGGGAGCTGTTTTTT
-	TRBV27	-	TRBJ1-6	CASRVTGSYNSPLHF	TGTGCCAGCCGAGTAACAGGCTCCTATAATTCACCCCTCCACTTT
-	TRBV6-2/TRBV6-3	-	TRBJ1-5	CASSNIDQPQHF	TGTGCCAGCAGTAACATTGATCAGCCCCAGCATTTT
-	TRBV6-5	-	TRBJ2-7	CASRSSRHEQYF	TGTGCCAGCAGATCTAGCCGTCACGAGCAGTACTTC
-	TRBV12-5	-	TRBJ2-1	CASGWGDEQFF	TGTGCTAGTGGCTGGGGGGATGAGCAGTTCTTC
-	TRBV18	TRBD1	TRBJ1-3	CASFPSGTGQSGNTIYF	TGTGCCAGCTTCCCCTCCGGGACAGGCCAATCTGGAAACACCATATATTTT
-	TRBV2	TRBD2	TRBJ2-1	CASSEPGLAGGNGGFF	TGTGCCAGCAGTGAACCGGGACTAGCGGGGGGCAATGGCGGGTTCTTC
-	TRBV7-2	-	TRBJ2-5	CASSSTRVQETQYF	TGTGCCAGCAGCTCAACCAGGGTCCAAGAGACCCAGTACTTC
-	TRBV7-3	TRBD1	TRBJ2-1	CASSSRTGSNEQFF	TGTGCCAGCAGCTCTCGGACAGGGAGCAATGAGCAGTTCTTC
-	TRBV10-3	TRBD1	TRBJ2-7	CAISGQGVRSWEQYF	TGTGCCATCAGTGGACAGGGGGTTAGGAGTTGGGAGCAGTACTTC
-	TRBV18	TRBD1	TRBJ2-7	CASSPPLAGGSKEQYF	TGTGCCAGCTCACCACCGCTCGCAGGGGGCTCGAAAGAGCAGTACTTC
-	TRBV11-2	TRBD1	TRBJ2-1	CASSSGTGYNEQFF	TGTGCCAGCTCCTCCGGGACAGGTTACAATGAGCAGTTCTTC
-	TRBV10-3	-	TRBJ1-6	CAISDSDSSPTNSPLHF	TGTGCCATCAGCGATTCGGACAGCTCACCAACCAATTCACCCCTCCACTTT
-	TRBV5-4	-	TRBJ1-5	CASSAGPGQPQHF	TGTGCCAGCAGCGCCGGACCGGGGCAGCCCCAGCATTTT
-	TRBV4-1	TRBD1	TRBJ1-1	CASSQDPTFTGGGNTEAFF	TGCGCCAGCAGCCAAGACCCCACCTTTACAGGGGGCGGGAACACTGAAGCTTTCTTT
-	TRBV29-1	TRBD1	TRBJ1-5	CSVRDRGGNQPQHF	TGCAGCGTTCGTGACAGGGGAGGCAATCAGCCCCAGCATTTT
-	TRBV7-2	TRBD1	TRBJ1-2	CASSSGTGNGYTF	TGTGCCAGCAGCTCCGGGACAGGGAACGGCTACACCTTC
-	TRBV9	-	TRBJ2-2	CASSVGGQTSNTGELFF	TGTGCCAGCAGCGTAGGGGGGCAGACATCGAACACCGGGGAGCTGTTTTTT
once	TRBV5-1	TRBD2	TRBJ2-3	CASSLVDSGGAVNTQYF	TGCGCCAGCAGCTTGGTGGATAGCGGGGGGGCCGTCAATACGCAGTATTTT